The next 20 T cell receptor beta chains were all read from a single sample in a study of blood T cell repertoires in COVID-19. This table comes from immunoSEQ multiplex PCR, and its TCRdb copy is limited to in-frame clones, with some not included. The sample holds around 370,000 clones; approximately 89% are singletons and the top ten take around 3.3%. The sequencing sample was made of peripheral blood. These receptors were obtained from a woman aged 18 to 35 who had recovered from COVID-19.

The chain combines TRBV7-8 with TRBJ2-1, with TRBD2 matching over 11 bases. This CDR3 is built from 16 residues. V shed 4 bases and J 3 bases; nucleotides not matched to a gene: 5. Germline V gene data show CDR1 as SGHVS and CDR2 as FQNEAQ. CDR3 sequence reads: CASSSYTSGGYNEQFF. The CDR3 coding sequence is TGTGCCAGCAGCTCATATACTAGCGGGGGCTACAATGAGCAGTTCTTC.

This clone was picked up one time. This chain connects TRBV5-6 to TRBJ1-6; 10 nucleotides agree with TRBD1. The CDR3 is 16 amino acids. Germline assignment: CDR1 SGHDT and CDR2 YYEEEE. V lost 3 bases and J lost 3; bases outside the gene matches: 3. CDR3 nucleotides: TGTGCCAGCAGCTGGGGGGACAGGGGCTATAATTCACCCCTCCACTTT. Translated: CASSWGDRGYNSPLHF.

The V gene is TRBV7-2, the J gene TRBJ1-1; 9 nucleotides line up with TRBD1. After removal of 4 bases from V and 1 base from J, the junction contained 7 bases not matched to a gene. There are 16 residues in the CDR3. Germline loops: CDR1 SGHTA, CDR2 FQGNSA. In DNA form, the CDR3 reads TGTGCCAGCAGCTCCCCGGGACAGGGAACGAACACTGAAGCTTTCTTT. Residues: CASSSPGQGTNTEAFF.

This chain links TRBV7-2 with TRBJ2-1; 13 positions agree with TRBD2. CDR3 size: 16 residues. Germline CDR1 and CDR2: SGHTA and FQGNSA. The V and J ends lost 2 bases and 9 bases, in that order; junction bases with no gene match: 7. The CDR3 region has the DNA TGTGCCAGCAGCTTATTTGGACTAGCGGGAGCGGGTGAGCAGTTCTTC. Its translation: CASSLFGLAGAGEQFF.

The genes are TRBV7-2 and TRBJ1-2; 8 nucleotides agree with TRBD1. Per the germline V gene, CDR1 is SGHTA and CDR2 is FQGNSA. The CDR3 has 15 residues. V lost 6 bases to trimming and J lost 5 bases; unmatched junction nucleotides: 11. CDR3 coding DNA: TGTGCCAGCAGACCTTCAGGGGGCACCATATATGGCTACACCTTC. Encoded protein: CASRPSGGTIYGYTF.

The genes are TRBV4-3 and TRBJ1-1; a weak D match, TRBD1 (5 bases). Germline CDR1 and CDR2: LGHNA and YSLEER. The CDR3 runs to 16 residues. Between the trimmed V and J ends, which lost 1 base and 0 bases, there was a span of 12 bases. CDR3 sequence reads: CASSQGIARVNTEAFF. The CDR3 DNA follows: TGCGCCAGCAGCCAAGGTATCGCCAGGGTGAACACTGAAGCTTTCTTT.

The chain couples TRBV24-1 to TRBJ1-5; TRBD1 aligns across 8 bases. V trimming: 2 bases; J trimming: 11 bases; junction bases outside the gene matches: 7. This CDR3 spans 14 amino acids. Germline V lookup: CDR1 KGHDR, CDR2 SFDVKD. CDR3 residues: CATSDSRQGASQHF. As DNA, the CDR3 is TGTGCCACCAGTGATTCGAGGCAGGGGGCGTCCCAGCATTTT.

The count of this clone is one. The V gene is TRBV15, the J gene TRBJ2-5, with 9 bases lining up with TRBD1. Germline assignment: CDR1 LNHNV and CDR2 YYDKDF (reference sequence). Losses at the gene ends were 0 bases for V and 5 bases for J; bases not matched to a gene: 7. This CDR3 region has 16 residues. The CDR3 region is CATSREHRGLGETQYF. Written as DNA, the CDR3 is TGTGCCACCAGCAGAGAGCACAGGGGGCTGGGGGAGACCCAGTACTTC.

The V and J genes are TRBV19 and TRBJ2-3; TRBD2 might be the D (6 bases). The CDR3 runs 15 residues. The germline gives CDR1 LNHDA, CDR2 SQIVND (reference sequence). The V and J ends lost 6 bases and 1 base respectively, with 14 bases between them. Here the CDR3 reads CASREAASGTDTQYF. The CDR3 DNA reads TGTGCCAGTAGAGAAGCGGCTAGCGGCACAGATACGCAGTATTTT.

This clone was detected only once. The chain links TRBV5-6 to TRBJ2-2; D is undetermined. The CDR3 loop spans 13 amino acids. Per the germline V gene, CDR1 is SGHDT and CDR2 is YYEEEE. With 4 bases removed from V and 8 bases from J, the gap between germline ends came to 12 bases. The CDR3 bases are TGTGCCAGCAGCCGAACCTCCCGGGGGGAGCTGTTTTTT. Protein sequence: CASSRTSRGELFF.

V gene TRBV7-2 combines with J gene TRBJ2-1, with 13 positions matching TRBD2. The CDR3 extends over 16 amino acids. The J segment lost 6 bases and the V segment lost 5 bases, leaving 7 bases of the junction unmatched. CDR1 is SGHTA and CDR2 is FQGNSA in the germline V gene. The CDR3 bases are TGTGCCAGCAGCCCCATGGGACTAGCGGGAAGCAATGAGCAGTTCTTC. It translates to CASSPMGLAGSNEQFF.

The gene calls are TRBV30 and TRBJ1-1, with unresolved D. Germline values: CDR1 GTSNPN, CDR2 SVGIG (reference sequence). The CDR3 spans 13 residues. V was clipped by 1 base and J by 0 bases, with 6 bases between them. In DNA form, the CDR3 reads TGTGCCTGGAGTGGTGTTATGAACACTGAAGCTTTCTTT. Protein: CAWSGVMNTEAFF. The full variable domain, completed using reference TRBV30 and TRBJ1-1, is SQTIHQWPATLVQPVGSPLSLECTVEGTSNPNLYWYRQAAGRGLQLLFYSVGIGQISSEVPQNLSASRPQDRQFILSSKKLLLSDSGFYLCAWSGVMNTEAFFGQGTRLTVV.

The chain links TRBV6-5 to TRBJ2-1, with 13 bases matching TRBD2. Trimming cost V 9 bases and J 7 bases; bases outside gene matches: 6. CDR3 length: 14 residues. The germline V gene has CDR1 MNHEY and CDR2 SVGAGI. This chain's CDR3 is CARGTSGRANEQFF. The CDR3, as DNA: TGTGCCAGGGGTACTAGCGGGAGGGCGAATGAGCAGTTCTTC.

The genes are TRBV19 and TRBJ1-4; 8 bases agree with TRBD1. V lost 3 bases, J lost 8 bases, and 8 bases stayed unmatched. This CDR3 has 15 residues. Germline CDR1 and CDR2: LNHDA and SQIVND (reference sequence). CDR3 in DNA: TGTGCCAGTAGTATGAGGACAGGGATTGGGGAAAAACTGTTTTTT. Encoded protein: CASSMRTGIGEKLFF.

V usage is TRBV9 and J usage is TRBJ2-1, with 7 bases that match TRBD2. Losses at the gene ends were 2 bases for V and 9 bases for J; bases not matched to a gene: 11. The CDR3 spans 15 residues. Germline V gene sequence: CDR1 SGDLS, CDR2 YYNGEE. As DNA, the CDR3 is TGTGCCAGCAGCGTGGGCGGGAGCTTCACGAGTGAGCAGTTCTTC. It encodes CASSVGGSFTSEQFF.

This clone was seen a few times. The chain links TRBV12-3 or TRBV12-4 to TRBJ1-2, with TRBD1 as a possible D gene (6 bases). The CDR3 spans 12 residues. V was clipped by 4 bases and J by 8 bases, with 11 bases between them. The CDR3 nucleotides are TGTGCCAGCAGTTCACAGGGCTGGGGCTACACCTTC. Protein product: CASSSQGWGYTF.

This clone was counted between two and nine times. The chain carries TRBV19 and TRBJ1-6; 10 bases fit TRBD1. The CDR3 is made up of 17 amino acids. The ends lost 5 bases at V and 3 bases at J; junction bases unmatched: 7. Germline V lookup: CDR1 LNHDA, CDR2 SQIVND (reference sequence). CDR3 in amino acids: CASSPRGDRGYNSPLHF. The CDR3 DNA follows: TGTGCCAGTAGTCCCAGGGGGGACAGGGGCTATAATTCACCCCTCCACTTT.

Only one count was recorded for this clone. This rearrangement joins TRBV19 to TRBJ1-1; 8 bases map to TRBD1. Germline V CDR1 and CDR2: LNHDA, SQIVND (reference sequence). This CDR3 comprises 16 residues. With V trimmed by 4 bases and J by 0 bases, 7 bases remained unmatched. CDR3 DNA sequence: TGTGCCAGTAGTAAGCCAGGGGGCGGGTTGAACACTGAAGCTTTCTTT. Translating gives CASSKPGGGLNTEAFF.

J is TRBJ2-1 and V is TRBV7-2; D possibly corresponds to TRBD1 (6 bases). Trimming stripped 2 bases from V and 8 bases from J, with 16 bases between. Germline lookup yields CDR1 SGHTA and CDR2 FQGNSA. The CDR3 has 15 amino acids. CDR3 sequence: CASSLFGSAGDEQFF. DNA for the CDR3: TGTGCCAGCAGCTTATTTGGGTCTGCAGGGGATGAGCAGTTCTTC.

This chain connects TRBV5-4 to TRBJ2-7; D is uncertain. V was trimmed by 0 bases and J by 4 bases, leaving 11 bases between them. CDR1 is SGHNT, CDR2 YYREEE, per germline (reference sequence). The CDR3 totals 14 residues. The CDR3 region is CASSLDGSRYEQYV. The CDR3, as DNA: TGTGCCAGCAGCTTGGACGGGTCAAGGTACGAGCAGTACGTC.